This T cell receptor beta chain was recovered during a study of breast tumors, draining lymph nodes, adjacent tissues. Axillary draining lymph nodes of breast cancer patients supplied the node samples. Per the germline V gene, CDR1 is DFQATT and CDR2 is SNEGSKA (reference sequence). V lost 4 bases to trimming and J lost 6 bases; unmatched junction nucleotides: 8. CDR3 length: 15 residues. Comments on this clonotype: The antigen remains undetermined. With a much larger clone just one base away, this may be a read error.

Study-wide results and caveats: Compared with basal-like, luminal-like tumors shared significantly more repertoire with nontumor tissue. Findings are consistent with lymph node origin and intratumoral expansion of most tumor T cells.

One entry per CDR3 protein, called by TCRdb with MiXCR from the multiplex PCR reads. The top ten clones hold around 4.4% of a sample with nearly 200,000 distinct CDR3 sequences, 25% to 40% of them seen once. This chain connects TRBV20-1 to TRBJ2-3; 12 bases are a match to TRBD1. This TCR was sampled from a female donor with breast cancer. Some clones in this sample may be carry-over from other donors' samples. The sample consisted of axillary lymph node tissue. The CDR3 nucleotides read TGCAGTGCTACCAGGGACAGGGGGCATCCTGATACGCAGTATTTT. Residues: CSATRDRGHPDTQYF.